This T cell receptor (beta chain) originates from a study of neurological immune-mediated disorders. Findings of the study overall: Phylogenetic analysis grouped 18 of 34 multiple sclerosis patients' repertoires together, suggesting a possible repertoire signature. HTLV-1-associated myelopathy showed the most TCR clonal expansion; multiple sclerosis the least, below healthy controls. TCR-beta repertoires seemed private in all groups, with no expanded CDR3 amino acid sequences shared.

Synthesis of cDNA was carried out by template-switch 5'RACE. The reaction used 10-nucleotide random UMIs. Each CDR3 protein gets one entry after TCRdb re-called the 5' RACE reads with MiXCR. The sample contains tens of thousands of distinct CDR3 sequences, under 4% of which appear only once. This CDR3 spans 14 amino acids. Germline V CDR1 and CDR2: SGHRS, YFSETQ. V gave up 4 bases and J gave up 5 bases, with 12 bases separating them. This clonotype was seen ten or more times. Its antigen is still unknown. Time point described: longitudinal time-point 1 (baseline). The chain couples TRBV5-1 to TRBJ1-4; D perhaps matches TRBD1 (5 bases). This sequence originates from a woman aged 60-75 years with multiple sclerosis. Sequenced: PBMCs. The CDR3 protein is CASSRGTGNEKLFF. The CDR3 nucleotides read TGCGCCAGCAGCCGAGGGACGGGGAATGAAAAACTGTTTTTT.